This T cell receptor (beta chain) was observed in a study of cytomegalovirus exposure and HLA in healthy donors. Trimming took 5 bases from V and 1 from J, leaving 9 bases between them. CDR3 length equals 13 residues. Germline-derived CDR1 and CDR2 are LNHNV and YYDKDF (reference sequence). The data were produced by immunoSEQ multiplex PCR, yet TCRdb's version contains in-frame clones alone and is incomplete. In the table there are roughly 75,000 clones, 85% to 95% of which are singletons. Sample: PBMCs. The receptor was derived from a man in his late teens or twenties in good health and CMV-seropositive. J is TRBJ2-7 and V is TRBV15, with D unclear. The CDR3 DNA is TGTGCCACCAGCGAGGAGACTTCCTACGAGCAGTACTTC. This gives the protein CATSEETSYEQYF.